This T cell receptor (beta chain) was found in a study of cytomegalovirus exposure and HLA in healthy donors. Study-level background: The same platform used for the 500 to 850 first-cohort repertoires was also used for the 90 to 150 validation repertoires, as a later analysis reported.

The table came from immunoSEQ multiplex PCR; TCRdb's copy has only in-frame clones and leaves some out. The table has about 110,000 clones, about nine tenths seen once. In regard to this clone: As yet, its antigen is unknown.

Study findings and constraints: Published work reported that the classifier diagnosed cytomegalovirus status with high specificity and sensitivity. A list of 150 or so TCR beta chains associated with cytomegalovirus was given.

The donors formed part of the 120-subject validation cohort, distinct from the 666-subject first cohort. Germline CDR1 is MNHEY and CDR2 is SMNVEV (reference sequence). Trimming cost V 0 bases and J 4 bases, with 12 bases left between them. This CDR3 spans 16 amino acids. The genes are TRBV27 and TRBJ2-2; D might be TRBD2 (5 bases). What was sequenced was PBMCs. This receptor was obtained from a woman under 30 in good health and CMV-seronegative. CDR3 residues: CASSLSYSEITGELFF. The DNA of the CDR3 is TGTGCCAGCAGTTTATCTTATAGCGAGATCACCGGGGAGCTGTTTTTT.